One sample yielded the 16 T cell receptor beta chains listed below, sequenced in a study of T cells in Graves' hyperthyroidism and ophthalmopathy. RNA transcripts served as the template for amplifying TCR beta CDR3 regions. In the first-round RT-PCR of the TCR CDR3, the HTBI primer set was used. TCRdb ran MiXCR on the multiplex PCR reads and lists one entry per CDR3 protein. This repertoire shows a few hundred thousand distinct CDR3 sequences, about 15% found once; its top ten account for about 33%. The sequenced sample was blood. The receptors come from a woman in her twenties or thirties with Graves' hyperthyroidism.

The rearrangement uses TRBV19 and TRBJ1-5; D is unclear. Germline CDR1 and CDR2: LNHDA and SQIVND (reference sequence). Trimming left V 6 bases short and J 0 bases short, with 12 bases between. This CDR3 contains 15 residues. In DNA, the CDR3 is TGTGCCAGTAGCCTACGGGGAAATAGCAATCAGCCCCAGCATTTT. It specifies CASSLRGNSNQPQHF.

Ten or more counts support this clonotype. The chain uses TRBV18 and TRBJ2-6; weak D call: TRBD1 (6 bases). Germline V gene data show CDR1 as KGHSH and CDR2 as LQKENI. V was clipped by 2 bases and J by 0 bases, with 11 bases between them. The CDR3 spans 17 residues. The CDR3 reads CASSPGGYPSGANVLTF. The CDR3 DNA is TGTGCCAGCTCACCAGGGGGCTACCCCTCTGGGGCCAACGTCCTGACTTTC.

This clonotype has at least ten counts. The chain is built from TRBV12-3 or TRBV12-4 and TRBJ1-2, with 8 bases lining up with TRBD1. J gave up 3 bases and V 6 bases, and 9 bases lay outside the gene matches. CDR3 size: 15 residues. The DNA of the CDR3 is TGTGCCAGCAGGAAGACAGGGGAATCTCACTATGGCTACACCTTC. This translates into CASRKTGESHYGYTF.

This clonotype was picked up many times. This chain joins TRBV7-2 and TRBJ2-7; TRBD1 matches 9 bases. This CDR3 comprises 14 residues. V lost 5 bases and J lost 3; bases outside the gene matches: 5. The germline V gene has CDR1 SGHTA and CDR2 FQGNSA. CDR3 DNA: TGTGCCAGCAGCCAGGGACAGGGACACTACGAGCAGTACTTC. This sequence encodes CASSQGQGHYEQYF.

Ten or more counts support this clonotype. This chain links TRBV20-1 with TRBJ1-1; 9 bases map to TRBD1. The V segment lost 8 bases and the J segment 7 bases; nucleotides outside the gene matches: 8. The CDR3 is made up of 12 amino acids. Germline V gene sequence: CDR1 DFQATT, CDR2 SNEGSKA (reference sequence). The CDR3 loop reads CSNTGTGYEAFF. Written as DNA, the CDR3 is TGCAGTAACACGGGGACAGGGTATGAAGCTTTCTTT.

This clonotype was seen at least ten times. J is TRBJ1-5 and V is TRBV5-5; D call uncertain. Trimming left V 0 bases short and J 4 bases short, with 8 bases between. This CDR3 has 14 amino acids. Germline CDR1 and CDR2: SGHKS and YYEKEE (reference sequence). CDR3 sequence reads: CASSLVMGNQPQHF. The CDR3 DNA is TGTGCCAGCAGCTTGGTTATGGGGAATCAGCCCCAGCATTTT. Complete variable domain (other parts from reference TRBV5-5 and TRBJ1-5): DAGVTQSPTHLIKTRGQQVTLRCSPISGHKSVSWYQQVLGQGPQFIFQYYEKEERGRGNFPDRFSARQFPNYSSELNVNALLLGDSALYLCASSLVMGNQPQHFGDGTRLSIL.

The V and J genes are TRBV6-1 and TRBJ2-7; D may be TRBD1 (5 bases). Trimming removed 8 bases at V and 2 bases at J, with 13 bases between. CDR3 length equals 13 residues. CDR1 is MNHNS, CDR2 SASEGT, per germline. In nucleotides, the CDR3 is TGTGCCAGCCGCAGGGAATCAGCCTACGAGCAGTACTTC. Protein sequence: CASRRESAYEQYF.

This clonotype was detected ten times or more. This chain uses TRBV5-4 with TRBJ2-1, with 10 positions matching TRBD2. Germline V lookup: CDR1 SGHNT, CDR2 YYREEE (reference sequence). There are 15 residues in the CDR3. Trimming took 2 bases from V and 6 from J; bases not matched to a gene: 5. CDR3 amino acids: CASSLRTSGTNEQFF. CDR3 in DNA: TGTGCCAGCAGCTTACGGACTAGCGGCACCAATGAGCAGTTCTTC. Full variable domain (remainder filled in from reference TRBV5-4 and TRBJ2-1): ETGVTQSPTHLIKTRGQQVTLRCSSQSGHNTVSWYQQALGQGPQFIFQYYREEENGRGNFPPRFSGLQFPNYSSELNVNALELDDSALYLCASSLRTSGTNEQFFGPGTRLTVL.

This chain's CDR3 is CASSVSQGGLGTNEKLFF. The CDR3 coding sequence is TGTGCCAGCAGCGTATCCCAAGGGGGTCTCGGAACTAATGAAAAACTGTTTTTT. The rearrangement links TRBV9 to TRBJ1-4, with D perhaps matching TRBD1 (6 bases). This CDR3 region has 18 residues. From germline, CDR1 is SGDLS and CDR2 YYNGEE. V lost 1 base to trimming and J lost 1 base, with 17 bases between them. The whole variable domain, remainder taken from reference TRBV9 and TRBJ1-4, is DSGVTQTPKHLITATGQRVTLRCSPRSGDLSVYWYQQSLDQGLQFLIQYYNGEERAKGNILERFSAQQFPDLHSELNLSSLELGDSALYFCASSVSQGGLGTNEKLFFGSGTQLSVL.

This clonotype was seen just once. This rearrangement joins TRBV7-8 to TRBJ2-2; D is ambiguous. Germline V gene lookup returns CDR1 SGHVS and CDR2 FQNEAQ. V lost 5 bases and J 8 bases, leaving 15 bases between the germline ends. The CDR3 has 14 residues. The CDR3 spells CASSLGRDIGELFF. In DNA form, the CDR3 reads TGTGCCAGCAGCCTCGGAAGGGATATTGGGGAGCTGTTTTTT.

This clonotype was counted a few times. The genes are TRBV5-1 and TRBJ2-7; perhaps TRBD2 as D (6 bases). V was shortened by 1 base and J by 2 bases, with 16 bases between the two germline ends. CDR1 is SGHRS, CDR2 YFSETQ, per germline. This CDR3 region has 16 residues. As DNA, the CDR3 is TGCGCCAGCAGCTTGCGAGGGACTCAACCTGCCTACGAGCAGTACTTC. Amino acid sequence: CASSLRGTQPAYEQYF.

The sample holds many counts of this clonotype. The genes are TRBV28 and TRBJ1-5; D remains unclear. V gave up 4 bases and J gave up 4 bases, with 14 bases separating them. The CDR3 spans 15 residues. The germline V gene encodes CDR1 MDHEN and CDR2 SYDVKM. As DNA, the CDR3 is TGTGCCAGCAGTTCCCTACGTTTAGTAAATCAGCCCCAGCATTTT. Translated, it gives CASSSLRLVNQPQHF.

This clonotype was picked up many times. V gene TRBV20-1 combines with J gene TRBJ1-2; D is unclear. The CDR3 runs 13 residues. Germline V gene lookup returns CDR1 DFQATT and CDR2 SNEGSKA (reference sequence). The V end lost 1 base, the J end lost 4 bases, and 10 bases lay between the germline ends. The CDR3 sequence: CSARADGRYGYTF. DNA of the CDR3: TGCAGTGCTAGAGCCGACGGACGCTATGGCTACACCTTC.

The gene calls are TRBV7-2 and TRBJ2-7; TRBD2 agrees at 8 bases. The ends lost 1 base at V and 6 bases at J; junction bases unmatched: 8. From germline, CDR1 is SGHTA and CDR2 FQGNSA. The CDR3 spans 15 residues. CDR3 coding DNA: TGTGCCAGCAGCTTAGTAGGCGGGAGGACAAGCGAGCAGTACTTC. This translates into CASSLVGGRTSEQYF.

This clonotype was recorded a few times. This chain uses TRBV20-1 with TRBJ2-7; 10 bases line up with TRBD1. V gave up 4 bases and J gave up 4 bases; unmatched junction bases: 7. The CDR3 has 14 residues. In germline, CDR1 is DFQATT, CDR2 SNEGSKA (reference sequence). The CDR3 region has the DNA TGCAGTGCTACGAGACAGGGGGCCCCTTACGAGCAGTACTTC. Residues: CSATRQGAPYEQYF.

This clonotype was found a few times. The V call is TRBV10-1, the J call TRBJ2-1; the D gene is possibly TRBD2 (5 bases). V dropped 0 bases and J dropped 2 bases, with 11 bases sitting between them. Germline CDR1 WNHNN, CDR2 SYGVQD (reference sequence). This CDR3 comprises 16 residues. The CDR3 DNA reads as TGCGCCAGCAGTGAGTCGGGAGACGGCCCCTACAATGAGCAGTTCTTC. Translating it yields CASSESGDGPYNEQFF.